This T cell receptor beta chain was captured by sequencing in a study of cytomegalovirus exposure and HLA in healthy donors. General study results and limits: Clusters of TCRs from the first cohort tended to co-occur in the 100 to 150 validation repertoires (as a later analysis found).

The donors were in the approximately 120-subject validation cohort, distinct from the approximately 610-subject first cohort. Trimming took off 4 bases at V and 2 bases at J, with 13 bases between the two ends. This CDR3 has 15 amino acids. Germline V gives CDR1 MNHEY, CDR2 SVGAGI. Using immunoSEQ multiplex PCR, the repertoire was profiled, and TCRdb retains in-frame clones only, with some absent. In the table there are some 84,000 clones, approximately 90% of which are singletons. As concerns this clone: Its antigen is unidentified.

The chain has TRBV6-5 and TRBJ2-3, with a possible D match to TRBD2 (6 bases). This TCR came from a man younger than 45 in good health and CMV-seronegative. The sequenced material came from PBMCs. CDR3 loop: CASSSRGSTTDTQYF. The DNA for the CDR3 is TGTGCCAGCAGTTCCCGGGGGTCAACCACAGATACGCAGTATTTT.